What follows are 24 T cell receptor beta chains derived from one specimen sequenced in a study of HIV-infected patients and healthy controls. TCRdb passed the 5' RACE reads through MiXCR, listing each CDR3 protein once. The sample has almost 65,000 distinct CDR3 sequences, about 19% seen once; the top ten hold about 1.5%. Sequenced: CD4+ T cells from blood. All receptors come from a human donor in good health.

The chain combines TRBV5-1 with TRBJ2-1; D might be TRBD1 (6 bases). V was trimmed by 0 bases and J by 0 bases, leaving 7 bases between them. Germline values: CDR1 SGHRS, CDR2 YFSETQ. The CDR3 runs 15 residues. CDR3 region: CASSLEGHSYNEQFF. CDR3 DNA: TGCGCCAGCAGCTTGGAGGGACACTCCTACAATGAGCAGTTCTTC.

V gene TRBV6-5 combines with J gene TRBJ1-4, with a possible D match to TRBD1 (5 bases). Germline CDR1 reads MNHEY; CDR2 reads SVGAGI. CDR3 length equals 16 residues. Trimming pared 0 bases from V and 2 bases from J, leaving 10 bases between. This chain's CDR3 is CASSYSVGATNEKLFF. The CDR3 DNA reads TGTGCCAGCAGTTACTCGGTTGGGGCTACTAATGAAAAACTGTTTTTT.

The sample holds many counts of this clonotype. J is TRBJ2-2 and V is TRBV6-2 or TRBV6-3, with TRBD1 matching over 7 bases. This CDR3 comprises 15 residues. The V segment lost 7 bases and the J segment 6 bases; nucleotides outside the gene matches: 11. Germline V gene sequence: CDR1 MNHEY, CDR2 SVGEGT. The CDR3 loop is CASTGGQALAGELFF. The CDR3 coding sequence is TGTGCCAGCACCGGAGGACAGGCTCTGGCCGGGGAGCTGTTTTTT.

This clonotype has a count of ten or more. The chain uses TRBV7-2 and TRBJ2-3; 10 bases align to TRBD2. The germline V gene has CDR1 SGHTA and CDR2 FQGNSA. This CDR3 region has 17 residues. The ends lost 5 bases at V and 2 bases at J; junction bases unmatched: 10. DNA of the CDR3: TGTGCCAGCAGCGCTAAAAACAGCGGGAGGGCCACAGATACGCAGTATTTT. This encodes CASSAKNSGRATDTQYF.

This clonotype came up many times. The V and J genes are TRBV7-2 and TRBJ1-6; TRBD1 might be the D (5 bases). Germline CDR1 and CDR2: SGHTA and FQGNSA. CDR3 length: 17 residues. V lost 3 bases and J lost 8, with 20 bases in between. CDR3 nucleotides: TGTGCCAGCAGCTTCCAGCCGGCCACAGGAGGGGATTCACCCCTCCACTTT. Amino acid sequence: CASSFQPATGGDSPLHF.

This clonotype occurred a few times. J is TRBJ2-1 and V is TRBV27; D is possibly TRBD2 (6 bases). CDR3 length: 14 residues. V lost 6 bases, J lost 5 bases, and 14 bases lay in between. Germline lookup yields CDR1 MNHEY and CDR2 SMNVEV (reference sequence). The CDR3 protein is CASRATRQHNEQFF. CDR3 sequence (DNA): TGTGCCAGCAGGGCGACTAGGCAGCACAATGAGCAGTTCTTC.

The V call is TRBV6-6, the J call TRBJ2-7; maybe TRBD2 (5 bases). CDR3 length: 16 residues. Germline V gene data show CDR1 as MNHNY and CDR2 as SVGAGI (reference sequence). V dropped 7 bases and J dropped 0 bases, with 19 bases sitting between them. The CDR3 spells CASTPQEVVNSYEQYF. The CDR3 bases are TGTGCCAGCACCCCCCAGGAGGTGGTAAACTCCTACGAGCAGTACTTC.

The chain is built from TRBV7-8 and TRBJ1-6, with TRBD1 as a possible D gene (5 bases). Deletions cut 5 bases from V and 6 bases from J, with 17 bases between. Germline loops: CDR1 SGHVS, CDR2 FQNEAQ. The CDR3 runs to 16 residues. The CDR3 reads CASSRGGGDPNSPLHF. In nucleotides, the CDR3 is TGTGCCAGCAGCCGGGGCGGGGGGGATCCTAATTCACCCCTCCACTTT.

CDR3 in DNA: TGCGCCAGCAGCGTCGATAGCAATCAGCCCCAGCATTTT. It translates to CASSVDSNQPQHF. V is TRBV4-1 and J is TRBJ1-5; the D is unclear. Germline CDR1 is MGHRA and CDR2 is YSYEKL. The V end lost 5 bases, the J end lost 0 bases, and 5 bases lay between the germline ends. The CDR3 contains 13 residues.

The chain couples TRBV18 to TRBJ2-5; D tentatively fits TRBD1 or TRBD2 (5 bases each). This CDR3 has 13 amino acids. Germline V gene lookup returns CDR1 KGHSH and CDR2 LQKENI. V lost 5 bases to trimming and J lost 0 bases, with 7 bases between them. The CDR3 spells CASSTGHQETQYF. CDR3 bases: TGTGCCAGCTCAACGGGACACCAAGAGACCCAGTACTTC.

This clonotype was seen only a few times. The V and J genes are TRBV6-2 or TRBV6-3 and TRBJ2-1; 8 nucleotides line up with TRBD2. The ends lost 1 base at V and 4 bases at J; junction bases unmatched: 6. Germline V CDR1 and CDR2: MNHEY, SVGEGT. The CDR3 runs 16 residues. CDR3 bases: TGTGCCAGCAGTTACTGGGGACTAGGGACGTACAATGAGCAGTTCTTC. Encoded protein: CASSYWGLGTYNEQFF.

V usage is TRBV5-1 and J usage is TRBJ1-2; no clear D. Germline V gives CDR1 SGHRS, CDR2 YFSETQ. The CDR3 sequence is 13 residues long. Trimming stripped 2 bases from V and 1 base from J, with 6 bases between. CDR3 loop: CASSFEFNYGYTF. As DNA, the CDR3 is TGCGCCAGCAGCTTCGAATTTAACTATGGCTACACCTTC.

The rearrangement joins TRBV5-4 to TRBJ1-2; 9 bases align to TRBD1. Germline V gene sequence: CDR1 SGHNT, CDR2 YYREEE (reference sequence). Trimming at V came to 4 bases and at J to 0 bases, leaving 7 bases not matched to a gene. The CDR3 is 16 residues long. The CDR3 bases are TGTGCCAGCAGCAAGGGACAGGGCCTAGCTAACTATGGCTACACCTTC. Amino acid sequence: CASSKGQGLANYGYTF.

This clonotype was seen repeatedly, ten times or more. Here the CDR3 DNA reads TGTGCCAGCAGCCAAGGTTCGGGGACTGGGCTCGAGCAGTACTTC. Translation gives CASSQGSGTGLEQYF. The chain employs TRBV4-2 and TRBJ2-7; tentatively, D is TRBD2 (6 bases). V lost 1 base to trimming and J lost 6 bases, with 16 bases between them. Per germline, CDR1 LGHNA and CDR2 YNFKEQ. This CDR3 comprises 15 residues.

The V call is TRBV20-1, the J call TRBJ2-3; D gene ambiguous. Germline-derived CDR1 and CDR2 are DFQATT and SNEGSKA (reference sequence). The V and J ends lost 0 bases and 1 base respectively, with 8 bases between them. This CDR3 has 14 amino acids. CDR3 protein: CSAREGTGTDTQYF. The DNA of the CDR3 is TGCAGTGCTAGAGAGGGTACGGGCACAGATACGCAGTATTTT.

This sequence joins TRBV7-9 and TRBJ2-7; weak D call: TRBD1 (5 bases). Per germline, CDR1 SEHNR and CDR2 FQNEAQ (reference sequence). This CDR3 contains 14 residues. Trimming removed 5 bases from V and 0 bases from J, with 11 bases in between. DNA for the CDR3: TGTGCCAGCAGCCCGACAGAGAGCTCCTACGAGCAGTACTTC. Translating gives CASSPTESSYEQYF.

The chain links TRBV20-1 to TRBJ2-7; 9 bases are a match to TRBD1. This CDR3 is 12 amino acids long. Germline V gene sequence: CDR1 DFQATT, CDR2 SNEGSKA (reference sequence). The V and J ends lost 5 bases and 3 bases, in that order; junction bases with no gene match: 2. The CDR3 protein is CSAGTGSYEQYF. The CDR3 region has the DNA TGCAGTGCTGGGACAGGGAGCTACGAGCAGTACTTC.

V is TRBV7-8 and J is TRBJ2-2; 12 bases fit TRBD2. From germline, CDR1 is SGHVS and CDR2 FQNEAQ. Trimming removed 1 base from V and 7 bases from J; junction bases left unmatched: 4. The CDR3 consists of 16 residues. The CDR3 loop reads CASSLVSLAGGGELFF. The CDR3 coding sequence is TGTGCCAGCAGCTTAGTTTCACTAGCGGGAGGCGGGGAGCTGTTTTTT.

The chain uses TRBV20-1 and TRBJ2-1, with 10 bases aligning to TRBD2. The V segment lost 2 bases and the J segment 2 bases; nucleotides outside the gene matches: 9. Germline values: CDR1 DFQATT, CDR2 SNEGSKA (reference sequence). This CDR3 spans 17 amino acids. CDR3 sequence (DNA): TGCAGTGCTAGACTCCTAGCGGGAGTCAGTACCTACAATGAGCAGTTCTTC. Residues: CSARLLAGVSTYNEQFF.

Ten or more counts support this clonotype. The rearrangement joins TRBV5-1 to TRBJ2-1; the D is unclear. V gave up 2 bases and J gave up 7 bases, with 16 bases separating them. The CDR3 has 15 residues. CDR1 SGHRS and CDR2 YFSETQ come from the germline V gene. Here the CDR3 reads CASSLVGEPGNEQFF. For the CDR3, the DNA is TGCGCCAGCAGCTTAGTAGGAGAACCGGGTAATGAGCAGTTCTTC.

The J gene is TRBJ1-6, the V gene TRBV5-4; 9 bases agree with TRBD1. This CDR3 has 16 residues. The V gene end was trimmed by 4 bases and the J gene end by 8 bases; junction bases not matched to a gene: 10. The V gene's germline CDR1 is SGHNT and CDR2 YYREEE (reference sequence). CDR3 nucleotides: TGTGCCAGCAGCGAAAACGGTGGACAGGGGTATTCACCCCTCCACTTT. Protein sequence: CASSENGGQGYSPLHF.

This clonotype was found a few times. The chain recombines TRBV5-6 with TRBJ2-7; D ambiguous. The CDR3 spans 15 residues. V dropped 3 bases and J dropped 2 bases, with 15 bases sitting between them. Germline V gene lookup returns CDR1 SGHDT and CDR2 YYEEEE. In DNA, the CDR3 is TGTGCCAGCAGCTCGCTCACGTTGCCTACCTACGAGCAGTACTTC. It yields the protein CASSSLTLPTYEQYF. The full variable domain, with the rest looked up from reference TRBV5-6 and TRBJ2-7, is DAGVTQSPTHLIKTRGQQVTLRCSPKSGHDTVSWYQQALGQGPQFIFQYYEEEERQRGNFPDRFSGHQFPNYSSELNVNALLLGDSALYLCASSSLTLPTYEQYFGPGTRLTVT.

There are many counts of this clonotype. The chain combines TRBV10-2 with TRBJ1-1; 9 bases match TRBD1. This CDR3 region has 13 residues. CDR1 is WSHSY, CDR2 SAAADI, per germline. J lost 4 bases, V lost 7 bases, and 4 bases had no gene match. CDR3 loop: CASTLTGGTEAFF. The CDR3 DNA reads TGCGCCAGCACCCTGACAGGGGGCACTGAAGCTTTCTTT.

This clonotype was detected ten times or more. The rearrangement links TRBV30 to TRBJ1-2; 11 bases map to TRBD1. The germline gives CDR1 GTSNPN, CDR2 SVGIG (reference sequence). The CDR3 sequence is 15 residues long. Losses at the gene ends were 4 bases for V and 2 bases for J; bases not matched to a gene: 6. As DNA, the CDR3 is TGTGCCTGGACGCCCGGGACAGGGGGAAACTATGGCTACACCTTC. Encoded protein: CAWTPGTGGNYGYTF.